Shown below are 25 T cell receptor beta chains from a single sample sequenced in a study of cytomegalovirus exposure and HLA in healthy donors. The PCR employed 60 Vbeta primers together with 13 Jbeta primers. Method: immunoSEQ multiplex PCR; TCRdb's copy keeps in-frame clones and lacks some. The table lists over 55,000 clones, around 91% of them singletons. The specimen was PBMCs. The receptors derive from a woman younger than 45 in good health and CMV-seropositive.

This sequence joins TRBV15 and TRBJ2-5, with 10 bases that match TRBD1. The DNA end lines up better with TRBJ2-7; the J call may be wrong. The CDR3 covers 14 residues. The germline V gene encodes CDR1 LNHNV and CDR2 YYDKDF (reference sequence). CDR3 nucleotides: TGTGCCACTCAACAGGGGGGGGACAGGGGCGAGCAGTACTTC. It encodes CATQQGGDRGEQYF.

The chain carries TRBV6-1 and TRBJ2-7, with 10 bases matching TRBD2. The CDR3 is made up of 15 amino acids. The germline V gene encodes CDR1 MNHNS and CDR2 SASEGT. J lost 3 bases, V lost 1 base, and 3 bases had no gene match. The CDR3 here is CASSEGGLANYEQYF. CDR3 coding DNA: TGTGCCAGCAGTGAAGGGGGACTAGCGAACTACGAGCAGTACTTC.

The chain uses TRBV30 and TRBJ1-6; perhaps TRBD1 as D (6 bases). V was clipped by 2 bases and J by 8 bases, with 13 bases between them. Germline CDR1 reads GTSNPN; CDR2 reads SVGIG (reference sequence). This CDR3 comprises 14 residues. The CDR3 region has the DNA TGTGCCTGGAGTAGTCAGGGGACCTATTCACCCCTCCACTTT. This gives the protein CAWSSQGTYSPLHF.

The rearrangement uses TRBV5-1 and TRBJ2-1, with 13 bases aligning to TRBD2. In germline, CDR1 is SGHRS, CDR2 YFSETQ. J was trimmed by 9 bases and V by 5 bases; bases with no gene match: 8. This CDR3 region has 15 residues. In nucleotides, the CDR3 is TGCGCCAGCAGTACTACTAGCGGGAGGGCCACTGAGCAGTTCTTC. Translation gives CASSTTSGRATEQFF.

This clone has just one count. The chain uses TRBV7-9 and TRBJ1-1; D is uncertain. The length of the CDR3 is 12 residues. Trimming pared 6 bases from V and 1 base from J, leaving 6 bases between. Germline-derived CDR1 and CDR2 are SEHNR and FQNEAQ (reference sequence). DNA for the CDR3: TGTGCCAGCAGACAACCGAACACTGAAGCTTTCTTT. It specifies CASRQPNTEAFF.

This clone was counted once. J is TRBJ2-5 and V is TRBV18; the D gene is possibly TRBD1 (5 bases). There are 14 residues in the CDR3. The V end was cut by 1 base, the J end by 4 bases, with 10 bases between. Germline V lookup: CDR1 KGHSH, CDR2 LQKENI. CDR3 in DNA: TGTGCCAGCTCACCACGGGAAGGGGCAGAGACCCAGTACTTC. Its translation is CASSPREGAETQYF.

V and J are TRBV4-1 and TRBJ2-7; 9 nucleotides line up with TRBD1. V was pared by 1 base and J by 3 bases, with 4 bases of the junction left unmatched. Germline values: CDR1 MGHRA, CDR2 YSYEKL. The CDR3 loop spans 15 amino acids. CDR3 residues: CASSQGEDRGYEQYF. CDR3 coding DNA: TGCGCCAGCAGCCAAGGAGAGGACAGGGGCTACGAGCAGTACTTC.

V and J are TRBV4-2 and TRBJ2-7, with unresolved D. V was cut by 5 bases and J by 6 bases, with 14 bases left in between. CDR1 is LGHNA, CDR2 YNFKEQ, per germline. The CDR3 has 13 residues. CDR3 in DNA: TGTGCCAGCAGCTACGGTGCAGGAAGCGAGCAGTACTTC. This sequence encodes CASSYGAGSEQYF.

The CDR3 is CASSLWGRVNTEAFF. Here the CDR3 DNA reads TGTGCCAGCAGTTTATGGGGCAGGGTGAACACTGAAGCTTTCTTT. The chain links TRBV27 to TRBJ1-1; possible D gene TRBD1, 5 bases. The V gene lost 1 base and the J gene lost 0 bases, with 9 bases spanning the gap. The V gene's germline CDR1 is MNHEY and CDR2 SMNVEV (reference sequence). The CDR3 extends over 15 amino acids.

V usage is TRBV27 and J usage is TRBJ2-3; 12 bases are shared with TRBD2. The CDR3 sequence is 16 residues long. Germline V gene data show CDR1 as MNHEY and CDR2 as SMNVEV (reference sequence). V shed 4 bases, J shed 4 bases, and the junction held 6 bases outside the gene matches. The CDR3 bases are TGTGCCAGCAGTTACCTAGCGGGAGGGCCGGCAGATACGCAGTATTTT. Translation gives CASSYLAGGPADTQYF.

This chain links TRBV7-9 with TRBJ2-7; D remains unclear. Trimming shortened V by 8 bases and J by 3 bases, and 11 bases separated the two germline ends. This CDR3 is built from 12 residues. Germline values: CDR1 SEHNR, CDR2 FQNEAQ (reference sequence). The CDR3 spells CASGGQGYEQYF. DNA for the CDR3: TGTGCCAGCGGTGGGCAAGGCTACGAGCAGTACTTC.

The CDR3 sequence: CASEKGGVGNTIYF. The CDR3, as DNA: TGTGCCAGCGAAAAGGGGGGGGTAGGAAACACCATATATTTT. V and J are TRBV6-1 and TRBJ1-3; TRBD1 is a possible D gene (6 bases). The germline V gene encodes CDR1 MNHNS and CDR2 SASEGT. The CDR3 extends over 14 amino acids. Trimming removed 8 bases at V and 4 bases at J, with 15 bases between.

The chain couples TRBV18 to TRBJ2-2; D remains unclear. CDR1 and CDR2 from the germline V gene are KGHSH and LQKENI. This CDR3 is built from 14 residues. Trimming stripped 3 bases from V and 4 bases from J, with 9 bases between. The CDR3 region has the DNA TGTGCCAGCTCACCTGATCGCAGCACCGGGGAGCTGTTTTTT. It specifies CASSPDRSTGELFF.

The chain carries TRBV25-1 and TRBJ2-3; 7 nucleotides align to TRBD2. Germline V gene data show CDR1 as MGHDK and CDR2 as SYGVNS. Trimming at V came to 3 bases and at J to 14 bases, leaving 11 bases not matched to a gene. The CDR3 is made up of 13 amino acids. CDR3 sequence (DNA): TGTGCCAGCAGTGACCCGACTAGCCGAGGGGCGTATTTT. The encoded protein is CASSDPTSRGAYF. The full variable domain, with the rest looked up from reference TRBV25-1 and TRBJ2-3, is EADIYQTPRYLVIGTGKKITLECSQTMGHDKMYWYQQDPGMELHLIHYSYGVNSTEKGDLSSESTVSRIRTEHFPLTLESARPSHTSQYLCASSDPTSRGAYFGPGTRLTVL.

This clone was counted between two and nine times. The rearrangement joins TRBV14 to TRBJ2-7, with D perhaps matching TRBD2 (6 bases). The CDR3 length is 12 residues. Germline values: CDR1 SGHDN, CDR2 FVKESK. Trimming left V 5 bases short and J 4 bases short, with 9 bases between. As DNA, the CDR3 is TGTGCCAGCAGCGCGGGACTTTACGAGCAGTACTTC. Translated: CASSAGLYEQYF. Based on the CDR3 plus reference TRBV14 and TRBJ2-7, the full variable domain is EAGVTQFPSHSVIEKGQTVTLRCDPISGHDNLYWYRRVMGKEIKFLLHFVKESKQDESGMPNNRFLAERTGGTYSTLKVQPAELEDSGVYFCASSAGLYEQYFGPGTRLTVT.

The rearrangement joins TRBV2 to TRBJ1-1; D perhaps matches TRBD1 (5 bases). V was pared by 10 bases and J by 0 bases, with 12 bases between. The CDR3 runs 13 residues. Germline V gives CDR1 SNHLY, CDR2 FYNNEI. CDR3 DNA sequence: TGTGCCACCTACGGGACTATGAACACTGAAGCTTTCTTT. It yields the protein CATYGTMNTEAFF. The whole variable domain, filled in from reference TRBV2 and TRBJ1-1, reads EPEVTQTPSHQVTQMGQEVILRCVPISNHLYFYWYRQILGQKVEFLVSFYNNEISEKSEIFDDQFSVERPDGSNFTLKIRSTKLEDSAMYFCATYGTMNTEAFFGQGTRLTVV.

CDR3 region: CASSQVGPVGELFF. The CDR3 nucleotides read TGCGCCAGCAGCCAAGTTGGCCCAGTGGGGGAGCTGTTTTTT. The chain recombines TRBV4-1 with TRBJ2-2; the D is unclear. Germline CDR1 MGHRA, CDR2 YSYEKL. Trimming pared 1 base from V and 8 bases from J, leaving 11 bases between. The CDR3 extends over 14 amino acids.

This clone was detected only a few times. The rearrangement joins TRBV6-6 to TRBJ1-2; 8 nucleotides match TRBD1. The J segment lost 6 bases and the V segment lost 0 bases, leaving 9 bases of the junction unmatched. Germline CDR1 and CDR2: MNHNY and SVGAGI (reference sequence). This CDR3 spans 16 amino acids. In DNA form, the CDR3 reads TGTGCCAGCAGTTACTCTGGTCAGGGACAGGTAGATGGCTACACCTTC. It codes for CASSYSGQGQVDGYTF.

About this clone itself: An end of the junction differs from the germline gene, which may be a read error. The V and J genes are TRBV29-1 and TRBJ1-1; D not certain. From germline, CDR1 is SQVTM and CDR2 ANQGSEA. The CDR3 covers 11 residues. The CDR3 DNA sequence: TGCAGCGTTGAACTGGACTCTGGAGCTTTCTTC. Its translation: CSVELDSGAFF.

This clone occurred once. This chain uses TRBV5-6 with TRBJ2-1; 10 nucleotides line up with TRBD2. Germline V gene lookup returns CDR1 SGHDT and CDR2 YYEEEE. The trim removed 1 base at V and 1 base at J, leaving 11 bases unmatched. The CDR3 loop spans 19 amino acids. The CDR3 coding sequence is TGTGCCAGCAGCTTGATGAGGGTTAGCGGGAGGCTGTCCTACAATGAGCAGTTCTTC. It is translated as CASSLMRVSGRLSYNEQFF.

V is TRBV4-1 and J is TRBJ1-2, with D tentatively TRBD1 (6 bases). Per germline, CDR1 MGHRA and CDR2 YSYEKL. The CDR3 extends over 15 amino acids. The V end lost 1 base, the J end lost 0 bases, and 9 bases lay between the germline ends. The CDR3 DNA reads as TGCGCCAGCAGCCAAGTCACAGGGTCTAACTATGGCTACACCTTC. It yields the protein CASSQVTGSNYGYTF.

The chain carries TRBV25-1 and TRBJ2-7, with TRBD2 as a possible D gene (5 bases). This CDR3 has 13 amino acids. The germline V gene encodes CDR1 MGHDK and CDR2 SYGVNS. V lost 4 bases to trimming and J lost 2 bases, with 9 bases between them. The CDR3 protein is CASSGGYPYEQYF. CDR3 coding DNA: TGTGCCAGCAGTGGAGGGTACCCCTACGAGCAGTACTTC.

The chain links TRBV9 to TRBJ2-7, with 8 bases lining up with TRBD1. Losses at the gene ends were 4 bases for V and 2 bases for J; bases not matched to a gene: 8. The CDR3 extends over 15 amino acids. CDR1 is SGDLS and CDR2 is YYNGEE in the germline V gene. The CDR3 DNA is TGTGCCAGCAGCTTACGACAGGGGAGAACCTACGAGCAGTACTTC. Protein product: CASSLRQGRTYEQYF.

The chain uses TRBV6-5 and TRBJ2-7, with D possibly matching TRBD2 (6 bases). There are 15 residues in the CDR3. Trimming removed 6 bases at V and 2 bases at J, with 17 bases between. Germline lookup yields CDR1 MNHEY and CDR2 SVGAGI. In DNA, the CDR3 is TGTGCCAGCAGGATAGCTAGCGACCGAGCCTACGAGCAGTACTTC. Amino acid sequence: CASRIASDRAYEQYF.

The chain couples TRBV25-1 to TRBJ2-7; D not resolved. V lost 6 bases to trimming and J lost 0 bases, with 3 bases between them. The CDR3 consists of 11 residues. Per germline, CDR1 MGHDK and CDR2 SYGVNS. CDR3 bases: TGTGCCAGCAGCTACTCCTACGAGCAGTACTTC. This sequence encodes CASSYSYEQYF.